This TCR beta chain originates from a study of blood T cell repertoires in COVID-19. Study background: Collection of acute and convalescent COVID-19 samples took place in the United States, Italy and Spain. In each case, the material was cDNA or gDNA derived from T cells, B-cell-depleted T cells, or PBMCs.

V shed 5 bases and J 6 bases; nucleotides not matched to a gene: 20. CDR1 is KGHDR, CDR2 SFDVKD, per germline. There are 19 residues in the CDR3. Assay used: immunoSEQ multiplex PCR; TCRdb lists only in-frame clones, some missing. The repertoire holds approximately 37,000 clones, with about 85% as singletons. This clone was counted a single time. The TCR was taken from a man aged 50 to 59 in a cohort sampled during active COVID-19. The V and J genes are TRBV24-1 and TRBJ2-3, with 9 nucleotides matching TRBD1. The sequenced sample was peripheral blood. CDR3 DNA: TGTGCCACCAGTGGGTCGGGACAGGGCTTTTGGCGGGATATTGATACGCAGTATTTT. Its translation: CATSGSGQGFWRDIDTQYF.